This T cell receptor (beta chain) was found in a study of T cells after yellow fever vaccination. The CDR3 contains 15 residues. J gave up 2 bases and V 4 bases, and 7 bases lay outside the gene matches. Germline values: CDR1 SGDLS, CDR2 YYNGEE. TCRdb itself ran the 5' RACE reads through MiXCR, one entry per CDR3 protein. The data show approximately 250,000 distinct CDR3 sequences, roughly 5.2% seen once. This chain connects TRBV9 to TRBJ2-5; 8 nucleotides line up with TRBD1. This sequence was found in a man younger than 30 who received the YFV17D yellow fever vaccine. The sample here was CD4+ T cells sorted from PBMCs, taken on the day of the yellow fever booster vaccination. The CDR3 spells CASSQRTGRQETQYF. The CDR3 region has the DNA TGTGCCAGCAGCCAGCGGACAGGGCGTCAAGAGACCCAGTACTTC.